This T cell receptor (beta chain) came from a study of cytomegalovirus exposure and HLA in healthy donors. The V segment lost 0 bases and the J segment 5 bases; nucleotides outside the gene matches: 2. The CDR3 sequence is 14 residues long. Germline CDR1 and CDR2: SGDLS and YYNGEE. The validation cohort, a group of roughly 120 subjects, included the donors and was separate from the roughly 670-subject first cohort. Method: immunoSEQ multiplex PCR; TCRdb's copy keeps in-frame clones and lacks some. The table records about 180,000 clones, less than 85% of them present only once. The sequence derives from a young man in good health and CMV-seropositive. Sequencing was performed on PBMCs. This sequence joins TRBV9 and TRBJ2-7, with 10 bases matching TRBD2. The CDR3 coding sequence is TGTGCCAGCAGCGTAGGGCTAGCGGGGGACGAGCAGTACTTC. It specifies CASSVGLAGDEQYF.